This T cell receptor beta chain is from a study of blood T cell repertoires in COVID-19. Study-wide context: The analysed material was cDNA or gDNA that came from T cells, B-cell-depleted T cells, or PBMCs.

A single count supports this clone. Authors' data handling: Quantification of nucleated cells was approximated via reference gene primer amplification. Here immunoSEQ multiplex PCR was the method, and the copy in TCRdb shows in-frame clones only, minus some. From that table come the V and J calls and clone size; the DNA was used to work out D and trimming. The sample shows around 300,000 clones, 70% to 90% of them seen only once. The ends were cut back, 6 bases at V and 4 bases at J, with 10 bases in the middle. Germline CDR1 and CDR2: SNHLY and FYNNEI. The CDR3 is 12 residues long. This clonotype was sampled from a man between 18 and 29 years old with active or convalescent COVID-19. The V gene is TRBV2, the J gene TRBJ2-7; D perhaps matches TRBD2 (5 bases). The sequenced material came from peripheral blood. This chain's CDR3 is CASRVRGYEQYF. The CDR3 nucleotides are TGTGCCAGCAGGGTCCGGGGTTACGAGCAGTACTTC. Supplemented by reference TRBV2 and TRBJ2-7, the full variable domain reads EPEVTQTPSHQVTQMGQEVILRCVPISNHLYFYWYRQILGQKVEFLVSFYNNEISEKSEIFDDQFSVERPDGSNFTLKIRSTKLEDSAMYFCASRVRGYEQYFGPGTRLTVT.